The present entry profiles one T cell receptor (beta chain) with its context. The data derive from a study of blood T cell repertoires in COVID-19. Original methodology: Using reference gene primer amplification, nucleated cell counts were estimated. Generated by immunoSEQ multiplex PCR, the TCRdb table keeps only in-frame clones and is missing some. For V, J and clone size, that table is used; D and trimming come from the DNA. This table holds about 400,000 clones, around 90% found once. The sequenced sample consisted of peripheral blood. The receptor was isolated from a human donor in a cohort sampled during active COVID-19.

The CDR3 is CASSSLRKNYGYTF. DNA for the CDR3: TGTGCCAGCAGTTCACTGAGGAAGAACTATGGCTACACCTTC. The chain has TRBV27 and TRBJ1-2; D is ambiguous. The CDR3 is made up of 14 amino acids. CDR1 is MNHEY, CDR2 SMNVEV, per germline (reference sequence). V was trimmed by 4 bases and J by 2 bases, leaving 11 bases between them.